This TCR beta chain is drawn from a study of graft-versus-host responses after intestinal transplantation. Study background: Grafts were multivisceral, liver-intestinal, or isolated intestinal. Findings and limits, study-wide: Among recipient marrow samples, GvH clones were found; some appeared first in ileum or blood. Patients with graft-donor T cell macrochimerism had high graft-versus-host to host-versus-graft clonal ratios in allografts.

Germline lookup yields CDR1 MGHRA and CDR2 YSYEKL. The ends were cut back, 1 base at V and 0 bases at J, with 4 bases in the middle. This CDR3 has 13 residues. The method was immunoSEQ multiplex PCR; TCRdb's version includes in-frame clones alone and lacks a portion of them. The sample shows tens of thousands of clones, about 94% of them seen only once. A remark on this clone: Its antigen is unknown.

The chain carries TRBV4-1 and TRBJ2-7; unclear D gene. The sample in question was PBMCs, obtained 335 days after intestinal transplant. This TCR was recovered from a human patient who received an intestinal transplant, so some T cells may come from the graft donor. The CDR3 protein is CASSQVSSYEQYF. The CDR3 DNA follows: TGCGCCAGCAGCCAAGTATCCTCCTACGAGCAGTACTTC.